The entry that follows covers one TCR beta chain sequence. The antigen it recognizes is unknown. No base quality information exists; no much larger clone differs at one position. The library was built by means of 5' RACE. Sequencing used an Illumina HiSeq 2000. A universal primer binding site was added through template switching, and the final cDNA carried a unique molecular identifier so that TCR cDNA molecules could be counted accurately. Specific primers in the conserved constant-segment region were used to synthesize first-strand cDNA for the TCR alpha and beta chains. To control for contamination, every cDNA library was double barcoded, receiving both a SMART-Mk sample barcode and Illumina barcodes. TruSeq adapter sequences along with Illumina sample barcodes were introduced in two successive PCR steps. The Illumina HiSeq platform was used with custom primers to sequence TCR alpha and beta cDNA libraries. Under the source paper's analysis protocol: Raw reads were processed with MiGEC to extract unique molecular identifiers, and MiXCR was used to determine CDR3 positions. For each individual, recombination models were inferred using an EM algorithm with the repgenHMM and IGoR tools. The tcR package in R was used for shared clonotype analysis, with sharing normalized by the product of cloneset sizes. Out-of-frame nonproductive sequences were analyzed to study raw recombination free of thymic and clonal selection effects. TCRdb trimmed public reads at Q25 via fastp, called clones via MiXCR and kept in-frame beta chains. Rows with a matching CDR3 protein are joined into one entry that keeps the most common DNA and genes. The V and J calls come from TCRdb's annotation, not from the publication. Within this sample are about 390,000 distinct CDR3 sequences, with 7% to 9.5% of them counted one time only. The ten top clones hold more than 8% of the sample.

The data were taken from a study of identical twins (TCRdb year 2016). A note on the overall study: To test whether fetal clonotypes persist, the study used deep sequencing on TCR alpha and beta repertoires from monozygotic twins, unrelated adults of various ages, and cord blood. Replicate twin experiments were performed at different times using different library preparation protocols to rule out contamination.

General study outcomes and caveats: Zero-insertion analyses could be partly confounded by invariant T cells such as MAIT and iNKT, though diverse VJ usage argued against such confounding for most clonotypes. Abundant cord blood beta clonotypes had fewer insertions, young adult naive repertoires showed a similar but weaker trend, and memory repertoires showed no such trend. Because the same donors could not be followed over many years, conclusions were based on cross-sectional statistical analysis. Compared with coincidental sharing between unrelated individuals, out-of-frame TCR alpha sequences shared between twins showed an excess of sequences with low generation probability. Excess twin sharing in beta out-of-frame sequences was weaker because fewer shared sequences lowered the signal-to-noise ratio. In monozygotic twins, recombination models systematically underestimated out-of-frame TCR alpha sharing, but the models matched the sharing seen between unrelated individuals.

Only healthy Caucasian donors were included. Three unrelated non-twin adults were also sequenced: a male aged 18 to 30, a male aged 50 to 59 and a female aged 50 to 59. Using Miltenyi CD45RO+ enrichment and human naive T-cell isolation kits, memory (CD45RO+) and naive T cells were isolated from PBMC. CDR3 length: 16 amino acids, cysteine to phenylalanine. The sequence is cut down to CDR3 DNA, 48 bases in frame from base 1. This receptor chain uses TRBV21-1 and TRBJ2-6; TRBD2, as called in the table, went unchecked against the DNA. TRBV21-1 counts as a pseudogene. This clonotype was sampled from a woman aged 50 to 60 in good health. Sequenced: naive T cells sorted from blood. The label giving this sample's cell subset or site can be read as: cells isolated with a human naive T-cell isolation kit. The CDR3 is CASTKGTASGANVLTF. The nucleotides read TGTGCCAGCACCAAGGGGACGGCCTCTGGGGCCAACGTCCTGACTTTC.